This entry lists 17 T cell receptor beta chains sequenced from one sample in a study of blood T cells in healthy people across ages. With a J-beta primer mix and a sample-barcoded 5' primer, a second PCR ran about 7 to 11 cycles. Using its own MiXCR run on the 5' RACE reads, TCRdb lists one record per CDR3 protein. The repertoire holds 500,000 to 700,000 distinct CDR3 sequences, with 25% to 35% as singletons. Sequenced input: blood. These receptors were taken from an elderly woman in good health.

This clonotype was counted only a few times. One end of the junction fails to match germline, which may point to a read error. The chain couples TRBV20-1 to TRBJ2-3; TRBD1 or TRBD2 may be the D gene (6 bases each). CDR1 DFQATT and CDR2 SNEGSKA come from the germline V gene (reference sequence). The CDR3 is 15 residues long. CDR3 residues: CSAGRGDPATDMQYF. CDR3 bases: TGCAGTGCTGGAAGGGGGGACCCCGCGACAGATATGCAGTATTTT.

This clonotype turned up a few times. V gene TRBV29-1 combines with J gene TRBJ1-6; D ambiguous. The CDR3 sequence is 10 residues long. Germline assignment: CDR1 SQVTM and CDR2 ANQGSEA. V was shortened by 6 bases and J by 7 bases, with 4 bases between the two germline ends. This CDR3 is CSVGNSPLHF. CDR3 nucleotide sequence: TGCAGCGTCGGGAATTCACCCCTCCACTTT.

The DNA of the CDR3 is TGTGCCAGCAGTCCAGGACTAGCGGGGAATCCTGAGCAGTACTTC. Protein sequence: CASSPGLAGNPEQYF. The gene calls are TRBV12-3 or TRBV12-4 and TRBJ2-7, with 12 nucleotides matching TRBD2. J lost 7 bases, V lost 5 bases, and 9 bases had no gene match. CDR3 length: 15 residues.

With regard to this clonotype: This may stem from a read error, because a much larger clone lies one nucleotide away. This chain links TRBV28 with TRBJ2-3; perhaps D is TRBD1 or TRBD2 (5 bases each). The V gene's germline CDR1 is MDHEN and CDR2 SYDVKM. CDR3 length: 15 residues. This chain's CDR3 is CASRGARKVTDTQDF. The CDR3 DNA sequence: TGTGCCAGTAGGGGAGCGCGAAAGGTCACAGATACGCAGGATTTT. Full variable domain (remainder filled in from reference TRBV28 and TRBJ2-3): DVKVTQSSRYLVKRTGEKVFLECVQDMDHENMFWYRQDPGLGLRLIYFSYDVKMKEKGDIPEGYSVSREKKERFSLILESASTNQTSMYLCASRGARKVTDTQDFGPGTRLTVL.

The V call is TRBV5-1, the J call TRBJ2-2; TRBD1 or TRBD2 may be the D gene (5 bases each). The CDR3 is 16 residues long. V was clipped by 0 bases and J by 0 bases, with 9 bases between them. Per the germline V gene, CDR1 is SGHRS and CDR2 is YFSETQ. The DNA of the CDR3 is TGCGCCAGCAGCTTGGACGGGACCCCGAACACCGGGGAGCTGTTTTTT. This codes for CASSLDGTPNTGELFF.

This clonotype occurred many times. This sequence joins TRBV12-3 or TRBV12-4 and TRBJ2-3; D is uncertain. The CDR3 has 13 amino acids. The V end lost 6 bases, the J end lost 3 bases, and 10 bases lay between the germline ends. The CDR3, as DNA: TGTGCCAGCAGCATCACTGGGACAGATACGCAGTATTTT. Its translation: CASSITGTDTQYF.

This clonotype has ten or more counts. The CDR3 DNA sequence: TGTGCCATCAGCGTTGGACAGGGGCTGAACACTGAAGCTTTCTTT. Protein product: CAISVGQGLNTEAFF. This sequence joins TRBV10-3 and TRBJ1-1; 9 nucleotides line up with TRBD1. Germline CDR1 ENHRY, CDR2 SYGVKD. The CDR3 consists of 15 residues. V shed 6 bases and J 0 bases; nucleotides not matched to a gene: 5.

The CDR3 sequence is CASSSRGASPETQYF. DNA of the CDR3: TGCGCCAGCAGCAGTCGGGGGGCATCTCCAGAGACCCAGTACTTC. V and J are TRBV5-1 and TRBJ2-5; TRBD2 is a possible D gene (7 bases). The V end lost 4 bases, the J end lost 4 bases, and 17 bases lay between the germline ends. The CDR3 spans 15 residues. Germline CDR1 reads SGHRS; CDR2 reads YFSETQ.

The chain uses TRBV20-1 and TRBJ1-6; 7 bases are shared with TRBD1. This CDR3 contains 16 residues. V lost 1 base and J lost 3; bases outside the gene matches: 6. In germline, CDR1 is DFQATT, CDR2 SNEGSKA (reference sequence). The DNA of the CDR3 is TGCAGTGCTAGAGGAGCACAGGGGCACTATAATTCACCCCTCCACTTT. Protein: CSARGAQGHYNSPLHF.

Concerning this clonotype itself: At one boundary the junction diverges from the germline segment, which might be a read error. The V call is TRBV7-9, the J call TRBJ1-1; a possible D gene is TRBD1 (5 bases). The CDR3 covers 16 residues. CDR1 and CDR2 from the germline V gene are SEHNR and FQNEAQ (reference sequence). This chain's CDR3 is CASSLVSGAGGTEAFF. CDR3 coding DNA: TGTGCCAGTAGCTTAGTATCAGGCGCCGGGGGCACTGAAGCTTTCTTT.

As to this clonotype: This may come from a read error, since a much larger clone is one base off. The gene calls are TRBV12-3 or TRBV12-4 and TRBJ1-4, with 7 bases that match TRBD1. The CDR3 is 14 amino acids. V shed 11 bases and J 1 base; nucleotides not matched to a gene: 7. The DNA for the CDR3 is TGTGCCTGCAATCGACAGGGAACTAATGAAAAACTGTTTTTT. Its protein is CACNRQGTNEKLFF.

This clonotype was recorded at least ten times. V is TRBV7-2 and J is TRBJ1-1, with D uncertain. Germline-derived CDR1 and CDR2 are SGHTA and FQGNSA. The length of the CDR3 is 11 residues. The ends were cut back, 1 base at V and 4 bases at J, with 1 base in the middle. The CDR3 DNA reads TGTGCCAGCAGCTTAGTCACTGAAGCTTTCTTT. Its translation: CASSLVTEAFF.

This clonotype came up many times. The chain combines TRBV21-1 with TRBJ1-2; no check of the table's D call, TRBD1, against the DNA was made. TRBV21-1 is a pseudogene segment. The CDR3 length is 14 residues. The CDR3 bases are TGTGCCACCTCTCTCCGGGCCGAATTCTATGGCTACACCTTC. Its protein product is CATSLRAEFYGYTF.

A note on this clonotype: The junction and the germline gene differ at one end; a read error may be behind it. CDR3: CASSPRGVKNTGERFF. CDR3 coding DNA: TGTGCCAGCAGCCCCAGGGGGGTGAAGAACACCGGGGAGCGGTTTTTT. The V call is TRBV6-6, the J call TRBJ2-2, with D tentatively TRBD1 (7 bases). This CDR3 is 16 amino acids long. Looked up from germline, CDR1 is MNHNY and CDR2 is SVGAGI (reference sequence).

Ten or more counts support this clonotype. This rearrangement joins TRBV7-9 to TRBJ1-5; 8 bases match TRBD1. This CDR3 is 16 amino acids long. From germline, CDR1 is SEHNR and CDR2 FQNEAQ (reference sequence). Trimming took 4 bases from V and 3 from J; bases not matched to a gene: 8. CDR3 coding DNA: TGTGCCAGCAGCTCAATCGGACAGGGACCCAATCAGCCCCAGCATTTT. Its protein product is CASSSIGQGPNQPQHF.

Many counts were recorded for this clonotype. The chain employs TRBV4-3 and TRBJ2-1, with TRBD2 matching 9 bases. CDR1 and CDR2 (germline): LGHNA, YSLEER. The CDR3 has 17 amino acids. The J segment lost 4 bases and the V segment lost 0 bases, leaving 7 bases of the junction unmatched. This CDR3 is CASSQEDVAGAYNEQFF. The CDR3 DNA sequence: TGCGCCAGCAGCCAAGAGGATGTAGCGGGGGCATACAATGAGCAGTTCTTC.

This clonotype was observed many times. The rearrangement joins TRBV30 to TRBJ1-6, with 7 bases identical to TRBD1. Germline values: CDR1 GTSNPN, CDR2 SVGIG (reference sequence). The CDR3 spans 14 residues. CDR3 coding DNA: TGTGCTTCCGACAGGGACACCTATAATTCACCCCTCCACTTT. Translation: CASDRDTYNSPLHF.